The clone carrying this T cell receptor (beta chain) was seen at least ten times. Its antigen remains unidentified. This record comes from a study of T cells after yellow fever vaccination. Overall study results and limits: Abundant contaminating clonotypes from the bulk population could appear in FACS-sorted repertoires. The CD4 and CD8 compartments had a small share of their clonotypes in common.

Template switching with 5'RACE generated the TCR cDNA and added a universal primer site and UMIs. TCRdb processed the 5' RACE reads anew with MiXCR; each CDR3 protein has one entry. In the table there are about 240,000 distinct CDR3 sequences, roughly 4% of which are singletons. CDR3 length: 14 amino acids. Germline-derived CDR1 and CDR2 are DFQATT and SNEGSKA (reference sequence). Trimming took 0 bases from V and 6 from J; bases not matched to a gene: 7. The material sequenced was PBMCs, taken 15 days after the yellow fever booster vaccination. This TCR derives from a man aged 18-30 years who received the YFV17D yellow fever vaccine. The rearrangement links TRBV20-1 to TRBJ1-1, with 7 bases identical to TRBD1. Written as DNA, the CDR3 is TGCAGTGCTAGAGATCACAGGGGCTCCGCTGAAGCTTTCTTT. Translating gives CSARDHRGSAEAFF.